One sample yielded the 21 T cell receptor beta chains listed below, sequenced in a study of tissue T cells after allogeneic stem cell transplantation. TCRdb's table, derived via immunoSEQ multiplex PCR, lists solely in-frame clones and lacks some. Counted here are approximately 50,000 clones, approximately 70% occurring once; the ten biggest clones make up around 0.6%. Material for sequencing was sorted cells pooled from one or two spleens. Every receptor here comes from a pool of C57BL/6 mice in good health.

Concerning this clone: Genes and germline come from the mouse. The CDR3 end falls 1 residue outside the read, so it is completed with the germline J gene. The chain joins TRBV4 to TRBJ2-3; the D gene is possibly TRBD2 (6 bases). The CDR3 sequence is 14 residues long. Trimming stripped 6 bases from V and 0 bases from J, with 10 bases between. The V gene's germline CDR1 is LGHDT and CDR2 YNNKQL (reference sequence). The CDR3 sequence is CASRLGSSAETLYF. The covered CDR3 bases are TGTGCCAGCAGGCTGGGGTCTAGTGCAGAAACGCTGTAT.

For this clone: Any gene name here is a mouse gene name. The read stops 1 residue short of the end of the CDR3; the missing end is completed from the germline J gene. The chain is built from TRBV13-2 and TRBJ2-5, with D perhaps TRBD2 (6 bases). The ends were cut back, 1 base at V and 0 bases at J, with 9 bases in the middle. Germline loops: CDR1 NNHNN, CDR2 SYGAGS (reference sequence). This CDR3 spans 15 amino acids. The CDR3 loop reads CASGDRLANQDTQYF. The sequenced CDR3 bases are TGTGCCAGCGGTGATCGACTGGCTAACCAAGACACCCAGTAC.

On this clone: Each gene name is a mouse one. The read terminates 1 residue before the CDR3 end, so the remaining end is supplied by the germline J gene. The rearrangement links TRBV31 to TRBJ2-4; TRBD2 matches at 12 bases. The CDR3 loop spans 16 amino acids. V shed 5 bases and J 0 bases; nucleotides not matched to a gene: 6. In germline, CDR1 is GKSSPN, CDR2 SITVG. This CDR3 reads CAWAGGLGGSQNTLYF. CDR3 DNA (partial): TGTGCCTGGGCCGGGGGACTGGGGGGTAGTCAAAACACCTTGTAC.

Concerning this clone itself: Genes and germline are mouse. Coverage ceases 1 residue before the CDR3 finishes, and the germline J gene fills in the end. V usage is TRBV15 and J usage is TRBJ2-5; the match to TRBD2 covers 12 bases. CDR3 length equals 15 residues. Per the germline V gene, CDR1 is SGHND and CDR2 is FRSKSL. With V trimmed by 6 bases and J by 4 bases, 5 bases remained unmatched. The CDR3: CASRQGLGGKDTQYF. Incomplete CDR3 DNA: TGTGCCAGCAGACAGGGACTGGGGGGAAAAGACACCCAGTAC.

As regards this clone: Germline and genes here are mouse. The read terminates 1 residue before the CDR3 end, so the remaining end is supplied by the germline J gene. V gene TRBV3 combines with J gene TRBJ2-5; 7 bases align to TRBD1. Germline V lookup: CDR1 SNHLY, CDR2 FYNGKV (reference sequence). This CDR3 has 13 residues. V shed 5 bases and J 3 bases; nucleotides not matched to a gene: 2. The chain's CDR3 is CASSAQGQDTQYF. The DNA read from the CDR3 is TGTGCCAGCAGCGCACAGGGGCAAGACACCCAGTAC.

About this clone: Gene names are mouse gene names. The read stops 1 residue short of the end of the CDR3; the missing end is completed from the germline J gene. This chain links TRBV13-1 with TRBJ2-1, with 11 bases aligning to TRBD2. The CDR3 has 17 amino acids. In germline, CDR1 is NSHNY, CDR2 SYGAGN. The V segment lost 3 bases and the J segment 1 base; nucleotides outside the gene matches: 6. Incomplete CDR3 DNA: TGTGCCAGCAGTGTTTGGACTGGGGGGAGGAACTATGCTGAGCAGTTC. Amino acids: CASSVWTGGRNYAEQF. The CDR3 reads in full as CASSVWTGGRNYAEQFF.

In the case of this clone: Gene labels here are mouse ones. CDR3 region: CASSQAGTANTEVFF. The sequenced CDR3 bases are TGTGCCAGCAGCCAAGCCGGGACAGCAAACACAGAAGTCTTC. The rearrangement links TRBV2 to TRBJ1-1; TRBD1 aligns across 7 bases. The read ends 1 residue shy of where the CDR3 ends; the end is completed using the germline J gene. CDR1 is LGHNA and CDR2 is YSYQKL in the germline V gene. The CDR3 runs 15 residues. J gave up 0 bases and V 1 base, and 2 bases lay outside the gene matches.

As for this clone: Any gene name here is a mouse gene name. The sequence runs out 1 residue before the end of the CDR3; the remainder is reconstructed from the germline J gene. The chain uses TRBV13-2 and TRBJ2-4; 10 bases fit TRBD2. After removal of 5 bases from V and 7 bases from J, the junction contained 4 bases not matched to a gene. There are 13 residues in the CDR3. Germline V gene lookup returns CDR1 NNHNN and CDR2 SYGAGS (reference sequence). The part of the CDR3 DNA that was read is TGTGCCAGCGGCGGGACTGGGGTGGACACCTTGTAC. It encodes CASGGTGVDTLY. The full CDR3 is CASGGTGVDTLYF.

A remark on this clone: Genes and germline come from the mouse. CDR3 bases read: TGTGCCAGCAGCCAAGATCTAGCAGATCAAAACACCTTGTAC. It encodes CASSQDLADQNTLY. The full-length CDR3 reads as CASSQDLADQNTLYF. The V and J genes are TRBV2 and TRBJ2-4; D unresolved. Read data end 1 residue before the CDR3 end; the end is taken from the germline J gene. CDR1 and CDR2 (germline): LGHNA, YSYQKL. The V and J ends lost 0 bases and 2 bases respectively, with 9 bases between them. The CDR3 is made up of 15 amino acids.

About this clone: Gene names refer to mouse genes. Read coverage stops 1 residue before the CDR3 terminus; the germline J gene supplies the remainder. The chain links TRBV15 to TRBJ2-1, with TRBD2 matching 12 bases. Germline V gene lookup returns CDR1 SGHND and CDR2 FRSKSL. Trimming removed 3 bases from V and 1 base from J; junction bases left unmatched: 1. There are 16 residues in the CDR3. The sequenced CDR3 bases are TGTGCCAGCAGTTTCGGGACTGGGGGGAACTATGCTGAGCAGTTC. Amino acid sequence: CASSFGTGGNYAEQF. The complete CDR3 reads CASSFGTGGNYAEQFF.

As concerns this clone: Germline and genes: mouse. The read ends 1 residue before the CDR3 terminus; that terminus is restored from the germline J gene. The chain is built from TRBV19 and TRBJ2-5, with 11 bases fitting TRBD2. The germline V gene encodes CDR1 FNHDT and CDR2 SITEND (reference sequence). The CDR3 covers 14 residues. J was trimmed by 3 bases and V by 5 bases; bases with no gene match: 2. The CDR3 is CASRDWGGQDTQYF. Incomplete CDR3 DNA: TGTGCCAGCAGAGACTGGGGGGGGCAAGACACCCAGTAC. Full variable domain (rest looked up from reference TRBV19 and TRBJ2-5): GGIITQTPKFLIGQEGQKLTLKCQQNFNHDTMYWYRQDSGKGLRLIYYSITENDLQKGDLSEGYDASREKKSSFSLTVTSAQKNEMAVFLCASRDWGGQDTQYFGPGTRLLVL.

A note on this clone: The germline and genes are mouse ones. The read ends 1 residue early relative to the CDR3; the germline J gene fills the gap. This rearrangement joins TRBV15 to TRBJ1-1; D gene uncertain. Germline CDR1 and CDR2: SGHND and FRSKSL. This CDR3 contains 13 residues. Trimming took 3 bases from V and 1 from J, leaving 6 bases between them. The CDR3 is CASSFERNTEVFF. The sequenced part of the CDR3 DNA is TGTGCCAGCAGTTTCGAAAGAAACACAGAAGTCTTC.

On this clone: Gene labels here are mouse ones. The sequence runs out 1 residue before the end of the CDR3; the remainder is reconstructed from the germline J gene. The chain couples TRBV13-2 to TRBJ1-3; 10 nucleotides line up with TRBD1. This CDR3 has 14 amino acids. The J segment lost 3 bases and the V segment lost 5 bases, leaving 2 bases of the junction unmatched. Germline CDR1 NNHNN, CDR2 SYGAGS (reference sequence). The CDR3 reads CASGGTGDGNTLYF. The sequenced CDR3 bases are TGTGCCAGCGGCGGGACAGGGGATGGAAATACGCTCTAT.

To note about this clone: Any gene name here is a mouse gene name. The covered CDR3 bases are TGCACCTGCAGTGCTCGGACACCCAACGAAAGATTATTT. Translating gives CTCSARTPNERLF. The whole CDR3 sequence is CTCSARTPNERLFF. The chain is built from TRBV1 and TRBJ1-4, with TRBD1 as a possible D gene (5 bases). Read data end 1 residue before the CDR3 end; the end is taken from the germline J gene. The V gene lost 3 bases and the J gene lost 3 bases, with 8 bases spanning the gap. This CDR3 is built from 14 residues. Germline values: CDR1 NSQYPW, CDR2 LRSPGD (reference sequence).

As to this clone: Mouse gene names and germline throughout. The sequence runs out 1 residue before the end of the CDR3; the remainder is reconstructed from the germline J gene. The rearrangement links TRBV5 to TRBJ2-4, with 10 positions matching TRBD2. The CDR3 sequence is 14 residues long. Germline CDR1 is LGHNA and CDR2 is YNLKQL (reference sequence). V was clipped by 4 bases and J by 4 bases; unmatched bases: 2. CDR3 protein: CASSPDWGENTLYF. CDR3 bases read: TGTGCCAGCAGCCCCGACTGGGGGGAAAACACCTTGTAC.

In its sample, this clone was seen a few times. Genes and germline are mouse. The read terminates 1 residue ahead of where the CDR3 ends, so the germline J gene completes it. This sequence joins TRBV3 and TRBJ2-7; no firm D call. V was pared by 1 base and J by 3 bases, with 4 bases between. The CDR3 is made up of 12 amino acids. Germline V gives CDR1 SNHLY, CDR2 FYNGKV (reference sequence). The CDR3 protein is CASSLDIYEQYF. The CDR3 DNA, read in part, is TGTGCCAGCAGCTTAGATATCTATGAACAGTAC.

Comment on this clone: Gene names and germline match the mouse. The CDR3 end falls 1 residue outside the read, so it is completed with the germline J gene. J is TRBJ2-3 and V is TRBV29; 7 nucleotides agree with TRBD1. Germline V gives CDR1 MSHET, CDR2 SYDVDS. V trimming: 3 bases; J trimming: 0 bases; junction bases outside the gene matches: 0. The CDR3 runs to 14 residues. The sequenced CDR3 bases are TGTGCTAGCAGTTTGGGACAGAGTGCAGAAACGCTGTAT. Translation: CASSLGQSAETLY. The entire CDR3 is CASSLGQSAETLYF.

Turning to this clone: Genes and germline come from the mouse. The DNA ends 1 residue before the CDR3 does, and the rest of the CDR3 is filled in from the germline J gene. V is TRBV3 and J is TRBJ1-6; D not certain. TRBJ1-6 carries the ORF label, with uncertain function. Between the trimmed V and J ends, which lost 1 base and 7 bases, there was a span of 8 bases. This CDR3 is 14 amino acids long. CDR1 is SNHLY and CDR2 is FYNGKV in the germline V gene (reference sequence). The CDR3 bases that were read are TGTGCCAGCAGCTTAGTAGGGTACAATTCGCCCCTCTAC. Encoded protein: CASSLVGYNSPLY. The entire CDR3 sequence reads CASSLVGYNSPLYF.

This clone appeared a single time. Gene names are the mouse ones. The CDR3 is cut off 1 residue early in the read; its end comes from the germline J gene. This sample includes further DNA sequences coding for the same CDR3. The genes are TRBV19 and TRBJ2-7, with 11 bases aligning to TRBD2. There are 14 residues in the CDR3. The ends lost 0 bases at V and 7 bases at J; junction bases unmatched: 3. Germline V gene sequence: CDR1 FNHDT, CDR2 SITEND (reference sequence). The CDR3 is CASSIGTGGREQYF. Incomplete CDR3 DNA: TGTGCCAGCAGTATAGGGACTGGGGGGAGGGAACAGTAC.

On this clone: Any gene name here is a mouse gene name. Read sequence stops 1 residue before the CDR3 end, and the germline J gene provides the missing end. The V and J genes are TRBV13-3 and TRBJ2-7, with 11 bases matching TRBD2. V shed 1 base and J 3 bases; nucleotides not matched to a gene: 3. CDR1 is NNHDY and CDR2 is SYVADS in the germline V gene. The CDR3 has 15 residues. CDR3 sequence: CASSDPGLGDYEQYF. The CDR3 bases that were read are TGTGCCAGCAGTGATCCGGGACTGGGGGACTATGAACAGTAC.

A remark on this clone: Gene names are mouse gene names. The read gets to within 1 residue of the CDR3 end, and the germline J gene fills in the rest. This chain joins TRBV5 and TRBJ2-1; 7 positions match TRBD2. Per germline, CDR1 LGHNA and CDR2 YNLKQL (reference sequence). V lost 1 base and J lost 0; bases outside the gene matches: 3. There are 16 residues in the CDR3. The CDR3 protein is CASSQGTGYNYAEQFF. The DNA read from the CDR3 is TGTGCCAGCAGCCAAGGGACTGGATATAACTATGCTGAGCAGTTC.